This T cell receptor (beta chain) was sequenced during a study of early T cells in non-severe SARS-CoV-2 infection. Study summary: Sequencing of bulk RNA from unsorted whole blood was done, without chain pairing.

This clonotype was found a few times. Its antigen remains unidentified. Broader study findings: Anti-spike CD8 responses were favored in VDJdb matching, and private and CD4 specificities were missed.

Each single cDNA molecule received a unique molecular identifier. TCRdb re-called the 5' RACE reads with MiXCR, one entry per CDR3 protein. The sample yields approximately 97,000 distinct CDR3 sequences, 11% seen once. V dropped 0 bases and J dropped 1 base, with 7 bases sitting between them. Germline V gives CDR1 DFQATT, CDR2 SNEGSKA (reference sequence). The CDR3 has 15 amino acids. The chain uses TRBV20-1 and TRBJ2-6; TRBD2 might be the D (5 bases). The receptor's source is an adult who was a healthcare worker with PCR-confirmed SARS-CoV-2 infection or an uninfected control (not recorded which). Source: whole blood, taken at baseline. The CDR3 DNA reads as TGCAGTGCTAGAGAACGGACTTCTGGGGCCAACGTCCTGACTTTC. This gives the protein CSARERTSGANVLTF.